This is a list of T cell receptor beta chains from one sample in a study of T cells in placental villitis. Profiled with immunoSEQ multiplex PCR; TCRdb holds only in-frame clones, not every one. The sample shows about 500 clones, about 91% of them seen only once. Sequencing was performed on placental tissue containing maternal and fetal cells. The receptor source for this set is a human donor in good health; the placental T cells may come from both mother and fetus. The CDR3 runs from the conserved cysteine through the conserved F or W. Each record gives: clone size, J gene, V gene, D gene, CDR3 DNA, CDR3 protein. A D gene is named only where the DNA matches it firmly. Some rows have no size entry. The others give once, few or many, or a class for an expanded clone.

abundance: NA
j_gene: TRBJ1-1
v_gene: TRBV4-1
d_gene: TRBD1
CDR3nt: TGCGCCAGCAGCCGGACAGGGAACACTGAAGCTTTCTTT
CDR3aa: CASSRTGNTEAFF

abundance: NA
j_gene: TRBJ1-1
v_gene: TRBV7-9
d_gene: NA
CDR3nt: TGTGCCAGCAGCTTCATGAACACTGAAGCTTTCTTT
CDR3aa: CASSFMNTEAFF

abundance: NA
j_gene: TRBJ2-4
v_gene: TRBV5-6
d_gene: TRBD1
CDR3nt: TGTGCCAGCAGCTGGGGACAGTCGCCCAAAAACATTCAGTACTTC
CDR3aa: CASSWGQSPKNIQYF

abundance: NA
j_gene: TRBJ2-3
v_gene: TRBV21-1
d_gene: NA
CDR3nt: TGTGCCAGCAGCAAGGGGGCAGATACGCAGTATTTT
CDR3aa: CASSKGADTQYF

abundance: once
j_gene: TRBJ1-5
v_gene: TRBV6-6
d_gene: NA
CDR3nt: TGTGCCAGCAGCGCCGACGGAAATCAGCCCCAGCATTTT
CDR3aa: CASSADGNQPQHF

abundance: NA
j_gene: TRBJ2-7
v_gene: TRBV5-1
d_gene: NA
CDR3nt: TGCGCCAGCAGCTTGACTTACAAGAGCTCCTACGAGCAGTACTTC
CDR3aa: CASSLTYKSSYEQYF

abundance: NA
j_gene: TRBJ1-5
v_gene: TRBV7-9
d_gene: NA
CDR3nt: TGTGCCAGCAGCTTAGGCCAGGATGTACAGCCCCAGCATTTT
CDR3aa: CASSLGQDVQPQHF

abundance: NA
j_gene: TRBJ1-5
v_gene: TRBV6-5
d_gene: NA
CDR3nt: TGTGCCAGCAGGAGTGGCAATCAGCCCCAGCATTTT
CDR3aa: CASRSGNQPQHF

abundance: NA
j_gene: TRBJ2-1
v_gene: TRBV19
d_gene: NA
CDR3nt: TGTGCCAGTAGCAGACAGAGCAATGAGCAGTTCTTC
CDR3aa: CASSRQSNEQFF

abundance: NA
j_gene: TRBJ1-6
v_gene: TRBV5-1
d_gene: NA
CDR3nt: TGCGCCAGCAGCTTGGGAGGGAGCTCCTATAATTTACCCCTCCACTTT
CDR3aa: CASSLGGSSYNLPLHF

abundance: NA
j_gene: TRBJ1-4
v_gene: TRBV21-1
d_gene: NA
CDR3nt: TGTGCCAGCAGCAAAGGGGGACAGATTGCAACTAATGAAAAACTGTTTTTT
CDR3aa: CASSKGGQIATNEKLFF

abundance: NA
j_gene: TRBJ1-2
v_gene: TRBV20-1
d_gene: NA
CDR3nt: TGCAGTGCTGACAACTATGGCTACACCTTC
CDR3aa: CSADNYGYTF

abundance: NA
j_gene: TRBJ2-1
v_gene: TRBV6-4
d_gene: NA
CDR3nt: TGTGCCAGCAGCCCCGGGCCCAGCTCTGGCAATGAGCAGTTCTTC
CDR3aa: CASSPGPSSGNEQFF

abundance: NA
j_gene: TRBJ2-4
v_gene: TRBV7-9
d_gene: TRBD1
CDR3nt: TGTGCCAGCAGCTTAGACAGGGGGCGCATTCAGTACTTC
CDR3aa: CASSLDRGRIQYF

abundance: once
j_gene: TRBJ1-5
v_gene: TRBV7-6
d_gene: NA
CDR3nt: TGTGCCAGCAGCTTAGCGGCCAGGGGATATAGCAATCAGCCCCAGCATTTT
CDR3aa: CASSLAARGYSNQPQHF

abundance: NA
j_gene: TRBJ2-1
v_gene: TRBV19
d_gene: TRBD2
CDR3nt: TGTGCCAGTAGTATGCTAGCGGGGTACAATGAGCAGTTCTTC
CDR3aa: CASSMLAGYNEQFF

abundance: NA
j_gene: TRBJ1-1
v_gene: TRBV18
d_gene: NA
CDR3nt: TGTGCCAGCTCACCAGAGCCGATTATGAACACTGAAGCTTTCTTT
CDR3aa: CASSPEPIMNTEAFF

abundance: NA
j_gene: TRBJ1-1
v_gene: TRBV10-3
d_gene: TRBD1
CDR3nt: TGTGCCATCAGGACCACAGGGGTAGCTTTCTTT
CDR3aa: CAIRTTGVAFF

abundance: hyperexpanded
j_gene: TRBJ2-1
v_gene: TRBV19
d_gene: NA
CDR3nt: TGTGCCAGTAGTATAGATCGGGGGAAGGATGAGCAGTTCTTC
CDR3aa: CASSIDRGKDEQFF

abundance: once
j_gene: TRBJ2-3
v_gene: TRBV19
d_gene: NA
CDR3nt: TGTGCCAGTAGTATGCTCGGGGACTTCACAGATACGCAGTATTTT
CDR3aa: CASSMLGDFTDTQYF

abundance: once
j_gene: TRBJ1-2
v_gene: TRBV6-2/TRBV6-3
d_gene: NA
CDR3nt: TGTGCCAGCAGTCTCATAAAGGATGGCTACACCTTC
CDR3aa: CASSLIKDGYTF

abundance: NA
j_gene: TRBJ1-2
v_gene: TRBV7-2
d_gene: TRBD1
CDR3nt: TGTGCCAGCAGGGGGACAGGGAACTATGGCTACACCTTC
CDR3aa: CASRGTGNYGYTF

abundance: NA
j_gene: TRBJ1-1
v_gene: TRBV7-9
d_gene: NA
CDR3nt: TGTGCCAGCAGCTCCCGCGTCATGAACACTGAAGCTTTCTTT
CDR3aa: CASSSRVMNTEAFF